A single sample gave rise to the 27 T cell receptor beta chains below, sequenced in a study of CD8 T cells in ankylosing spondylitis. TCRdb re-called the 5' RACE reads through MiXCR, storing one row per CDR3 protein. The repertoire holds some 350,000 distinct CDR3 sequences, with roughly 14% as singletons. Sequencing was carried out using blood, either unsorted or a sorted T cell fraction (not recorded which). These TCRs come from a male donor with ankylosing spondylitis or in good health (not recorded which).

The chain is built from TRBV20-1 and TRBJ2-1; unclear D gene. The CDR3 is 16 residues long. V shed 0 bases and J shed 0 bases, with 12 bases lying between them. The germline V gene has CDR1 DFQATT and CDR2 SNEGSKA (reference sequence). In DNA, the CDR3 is TGCAGTGCTAGAGATGCACGGTCGAGCTCCTACAATGAGCAGTTCTTC. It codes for CSARDARSSSYNEQFF.

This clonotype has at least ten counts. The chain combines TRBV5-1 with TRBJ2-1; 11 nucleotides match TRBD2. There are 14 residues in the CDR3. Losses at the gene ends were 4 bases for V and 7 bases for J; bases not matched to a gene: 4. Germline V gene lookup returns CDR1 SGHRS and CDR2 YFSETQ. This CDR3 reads CASSGTSGGNEQFF. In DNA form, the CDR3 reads TGCGCCAGCAGCGGGACTAGCGGTGGTAATGAGCAGTTCTTC.

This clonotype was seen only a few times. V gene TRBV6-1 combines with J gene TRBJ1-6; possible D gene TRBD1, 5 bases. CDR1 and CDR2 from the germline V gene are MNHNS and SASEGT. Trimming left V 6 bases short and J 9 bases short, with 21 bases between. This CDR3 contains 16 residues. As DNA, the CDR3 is TGTGCCAGCAGGCCCCTCGGACGGGGGGGAATTTCACCCCTCCACTTT. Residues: CASRPLGRGGISPLHF.

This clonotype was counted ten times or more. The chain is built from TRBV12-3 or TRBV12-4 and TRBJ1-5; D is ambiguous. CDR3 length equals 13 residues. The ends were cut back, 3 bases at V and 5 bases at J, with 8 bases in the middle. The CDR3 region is CASSFDGDQPQHF. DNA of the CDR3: TGTGCCAGCAGTTTCGACGGTGATCAGCCCCAGCATTTT.

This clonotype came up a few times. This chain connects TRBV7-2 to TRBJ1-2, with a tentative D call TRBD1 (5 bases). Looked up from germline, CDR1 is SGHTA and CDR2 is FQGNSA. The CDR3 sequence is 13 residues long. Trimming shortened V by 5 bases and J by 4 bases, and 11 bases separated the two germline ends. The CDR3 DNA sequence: TGTGCCAGCAGCACCAGGGATACCTATGGCTACACCTTC. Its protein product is CASSTRDTYGYTF.

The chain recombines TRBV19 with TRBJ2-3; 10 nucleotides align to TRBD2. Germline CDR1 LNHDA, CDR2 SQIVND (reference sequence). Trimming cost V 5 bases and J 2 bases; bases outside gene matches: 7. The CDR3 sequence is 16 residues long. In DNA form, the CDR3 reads TGTGCCAGTAGTTCCTACGGGACTAGCGCCACAGATACGCAGTATTTT. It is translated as CASSSYGTSATDTQYF.

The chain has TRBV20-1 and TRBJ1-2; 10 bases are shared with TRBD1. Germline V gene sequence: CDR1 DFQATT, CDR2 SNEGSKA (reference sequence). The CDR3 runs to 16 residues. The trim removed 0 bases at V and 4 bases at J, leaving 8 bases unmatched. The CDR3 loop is CSARDDDRGRIYGYTF. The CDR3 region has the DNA TGCAGTGCTAGAGATGATGACAGGGGGCGCATCTATGGCTACACCTTC.

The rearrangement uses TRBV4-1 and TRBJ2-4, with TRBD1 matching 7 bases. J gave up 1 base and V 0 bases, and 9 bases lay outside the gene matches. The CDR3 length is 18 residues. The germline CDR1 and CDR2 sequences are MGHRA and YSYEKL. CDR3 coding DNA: TGCGCCAGCAGCCAAGACAGGGGGTTGGGTCTCGCCAAAAACATTCAGTACTTC. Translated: CASSQDRGLGLAKNIQYF.

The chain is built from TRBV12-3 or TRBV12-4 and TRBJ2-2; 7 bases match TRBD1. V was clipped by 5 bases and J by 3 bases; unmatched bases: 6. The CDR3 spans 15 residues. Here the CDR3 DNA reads TGTGCCAGCAGTCAAGGGGGCCGATACACCGGGGAGCTGTTTTTT. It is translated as CASSQGGRYTGELFF.

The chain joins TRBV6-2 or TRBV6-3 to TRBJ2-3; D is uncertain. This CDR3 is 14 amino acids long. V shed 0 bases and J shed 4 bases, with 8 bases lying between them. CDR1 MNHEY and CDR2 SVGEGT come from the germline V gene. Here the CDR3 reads CASSYSRSSDTQYF. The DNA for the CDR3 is TGTGCCAGCAGTTACTCGCGGAGCTCAGATACGCAGTATTTT.

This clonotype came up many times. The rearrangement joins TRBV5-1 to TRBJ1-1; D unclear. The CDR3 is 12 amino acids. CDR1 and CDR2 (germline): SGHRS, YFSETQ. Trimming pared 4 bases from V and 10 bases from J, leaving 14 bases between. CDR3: CASSESGLRAFF. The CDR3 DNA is TGCGCCAGCAGCGAGTCGGGATTAAGAGCTTTCTTT.

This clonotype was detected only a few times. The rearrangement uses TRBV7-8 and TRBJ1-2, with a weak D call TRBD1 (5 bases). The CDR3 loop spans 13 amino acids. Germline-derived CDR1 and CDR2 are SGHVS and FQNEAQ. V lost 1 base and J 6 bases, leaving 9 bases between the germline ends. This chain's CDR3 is CASSLGWGDGYTF. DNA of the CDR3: TGTGCCAGCAGCTTAGGGTGGGGGGATGGCTACACCTTC.

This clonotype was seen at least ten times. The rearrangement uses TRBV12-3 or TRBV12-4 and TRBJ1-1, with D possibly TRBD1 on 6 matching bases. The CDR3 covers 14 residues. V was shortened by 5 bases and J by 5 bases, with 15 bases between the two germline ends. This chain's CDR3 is CASSLGLRGTEAFF. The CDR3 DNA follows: TGTGCCAGCAGTCTAGGGTTGAGGGGGACTGAAGCTTTCTTT.

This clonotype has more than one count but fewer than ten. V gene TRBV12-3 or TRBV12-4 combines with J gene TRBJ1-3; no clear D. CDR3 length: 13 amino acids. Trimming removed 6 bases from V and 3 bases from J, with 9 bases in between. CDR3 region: CASSSTVGNTIYF. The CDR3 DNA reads TGTGCCAGCAGCTCCACGGTTGGAAACACCATATATTTT.

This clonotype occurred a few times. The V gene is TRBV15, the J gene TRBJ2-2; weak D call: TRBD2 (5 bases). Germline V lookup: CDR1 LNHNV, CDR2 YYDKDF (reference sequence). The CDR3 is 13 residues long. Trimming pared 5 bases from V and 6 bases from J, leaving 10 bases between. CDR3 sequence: CATSSEVSGELFF. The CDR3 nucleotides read TGTGCCACCAGCTCGGAGGTGTCCGGGGAGCTGTTTTTT.

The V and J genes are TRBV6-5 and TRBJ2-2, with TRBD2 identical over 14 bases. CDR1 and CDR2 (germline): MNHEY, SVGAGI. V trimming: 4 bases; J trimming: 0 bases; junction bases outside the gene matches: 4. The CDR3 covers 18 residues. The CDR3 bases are TGTGCCAGCAGTTCCAAGGGACTAGCGGGGGCGAACACCGGGGAGCTGTTTTTT. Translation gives CASSSKGLAGANTGELFF.

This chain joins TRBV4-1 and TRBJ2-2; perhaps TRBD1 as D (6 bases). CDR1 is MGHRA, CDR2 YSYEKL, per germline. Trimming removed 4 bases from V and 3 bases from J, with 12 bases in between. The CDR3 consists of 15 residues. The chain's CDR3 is CASSPMGAHTGELFF. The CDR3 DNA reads TGCGCCAGCAGCCCCATGGGGGCGCACACCGGGGAGCTGTTTTTT.

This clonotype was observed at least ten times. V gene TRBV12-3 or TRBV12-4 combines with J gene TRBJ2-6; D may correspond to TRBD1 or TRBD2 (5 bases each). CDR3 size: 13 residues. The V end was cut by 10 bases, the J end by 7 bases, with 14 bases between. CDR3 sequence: CAIRPGPANVLTF. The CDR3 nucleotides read TGTGCCATCCGCCCGGGGCCAGCCAACGTCCTGACTTTC.

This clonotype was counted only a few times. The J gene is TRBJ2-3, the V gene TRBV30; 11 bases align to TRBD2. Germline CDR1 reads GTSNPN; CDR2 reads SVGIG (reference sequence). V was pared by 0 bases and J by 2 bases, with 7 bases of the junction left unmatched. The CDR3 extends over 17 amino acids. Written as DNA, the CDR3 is TGTGCCTGGAGTGTACGGAGGACTAGCGGGTTCACAGATACGCAGTATTTT. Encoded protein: CAWSVRRTSGFTDTQYF. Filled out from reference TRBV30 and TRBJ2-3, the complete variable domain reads SQTIHQWPATLVQPVGSPLSLECTVEGTSNPNLYWYRQAAGRGLQLLFYSVGIGQISSEVPQNLSASRPQDRQFILSSKKLLLSDSGFYLCAWSVRRTSGFTDTQYFGPGTRLTVL.

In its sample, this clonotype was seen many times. Here the CDR3 DNA reads TGTGCCAGCAGCTACCAAAAGGCCCGGGACAGTATTAATACGCAGTATTTT. It specifies CASSYQKARDSINTQYF. V is TRBV7-8 and J is TRBJ2-3; the match to TRBD1 covers 7 bases. CDR1 and CDR2 from the germline V gene are SGHVS and FQNEAQ. CDR3 length: 17 amino acids. J gave up 7 bases and V 4 bases, and 17 bases lay outside the gene matches.

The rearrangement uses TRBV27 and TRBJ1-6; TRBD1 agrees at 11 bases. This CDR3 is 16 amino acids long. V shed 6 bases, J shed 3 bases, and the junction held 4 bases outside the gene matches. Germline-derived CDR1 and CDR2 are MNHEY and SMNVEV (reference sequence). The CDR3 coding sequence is TGTGCCAGCAGCAGGACAGGGGGCAACTATAATTCACCCCTCCACTTT. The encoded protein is CASSRTGGNYNSPLHF.

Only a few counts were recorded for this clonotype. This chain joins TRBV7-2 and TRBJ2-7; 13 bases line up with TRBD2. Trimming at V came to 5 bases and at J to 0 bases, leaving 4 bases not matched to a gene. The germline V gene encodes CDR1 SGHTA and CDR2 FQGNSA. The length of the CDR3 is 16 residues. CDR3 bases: TGTGCCAGCAGCCGGACTAGCGGGGGTAACTCCTACGAGCAGTACTTC. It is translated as CASSRTSGGNSYEQYF.

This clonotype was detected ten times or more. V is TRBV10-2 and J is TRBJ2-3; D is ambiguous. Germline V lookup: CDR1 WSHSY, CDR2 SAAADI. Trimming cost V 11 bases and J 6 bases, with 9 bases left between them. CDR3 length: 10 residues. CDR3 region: CASRSDTQYF. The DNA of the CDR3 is TGCGCCTCCAGGTCGGATACGCAGTATTTT.

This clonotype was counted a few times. Here the CDR3 DNA reads TGTGCCTGGGGTCATCTATCTGGGGCCAACGTCCTGACTTTC. As protein: CAWGHLSGANVLTF. The J gene is TRBJ2-6, the V gene TRBV30; D is unresolved. Trimming stripped 5 bases from V and 1 base from J, with 9 bases between. The germline V gene encodes CDR1 GTSNPN and CDR2 SVGIG (reference sequence). This CDR3 region has 14 residues.

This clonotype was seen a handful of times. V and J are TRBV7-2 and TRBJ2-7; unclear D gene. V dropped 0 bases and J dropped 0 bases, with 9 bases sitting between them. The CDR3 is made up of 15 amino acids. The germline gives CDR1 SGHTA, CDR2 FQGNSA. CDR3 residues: CASSLAPASSYEQYF. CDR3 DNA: TGTGCCAGCAGCTTAGCGCCGGCTAGCTCCTACGAGCAGTACTTC.

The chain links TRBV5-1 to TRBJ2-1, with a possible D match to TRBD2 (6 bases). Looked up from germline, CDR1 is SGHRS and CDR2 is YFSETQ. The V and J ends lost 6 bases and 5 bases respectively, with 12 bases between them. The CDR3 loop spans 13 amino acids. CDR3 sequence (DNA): TGCGCCAGCACGCCTAGCGACGACAATGAGCAGTTCTTC. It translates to CASTPSDDNEQFF.

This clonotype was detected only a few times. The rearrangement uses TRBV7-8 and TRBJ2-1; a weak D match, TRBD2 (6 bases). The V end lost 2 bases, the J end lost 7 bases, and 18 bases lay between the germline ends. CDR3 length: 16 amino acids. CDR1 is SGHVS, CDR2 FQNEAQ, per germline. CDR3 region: CASSLRYTGTGNEQFF. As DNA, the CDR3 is TGTGCCAGCAGCTTACGTTATACTGGGACTGGAAATGAGCAGTTCTTC. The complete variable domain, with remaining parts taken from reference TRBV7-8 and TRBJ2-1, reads GAGVSQSPRYKVAKRGQDVALRCDPISGHVSLFWYQQALGQGPEFLTYFQNEAQLDKSGLPSDRFFAERPEGSVSTLKIQRTQQEDSAVYLCASSLRYTGTGNEQFFGPGTRLTVL.